These 14 T cell receptor beta chains share one sample of origin, sequenced in a study of cytomegalovirus exposure and HLA in healthy donors. 13 Jbeta primers and 60 Vbeta primers were used for the PCR. Profiling relied on immunoSEQ multiplex PCR, and the TCRdb table lists in-frame clones only, not all of them. The repertoire holds fewer than 200,000 clones, with 82% as singletons. Input material: PBMCs. These TCRs come from a male donor in good health and CMV-seronegative.

This sequence joins TRBV4-1 and TRBJ2-7; perhaps TRBD1 as D (6 bases). Germline V lookup: CDR1 MGHRA, CDR2 YSYEKL. The CDR3 is 15 amino acids. Between the trimmed V and J ends, which lost 8 bases and 2 bases, there was a span of 19 bases. CDR3 in DNA: TGCGCCAGCTCCGCCGTGAGGGGGACCACCTACGAGCAGTACTTC. Protein sequence: CASSAVRGTTYEQYF.

V usage is TRBV5-1 and J usage is TRBJ2-5; 8 positions match TRBD2. The CDR3 is 14 amino acids. V was pared by 6 bases and J by 5 bases, with 9 bases of the junction left unmatched. From germline, CDR1 is SGHRS and CDR2 YFSETQ. The CDR3 sequence: CASTTGGGGETQYF. CDR3 bases: TGCGCCAGCACGACGGGAGGCGGGGGGGAGACCCAGTACTTC.

This chain links TRBV19 with TRBJ1-3; possible D gene TRBD1, 6 bases. Trimming removed 1 base at V and 0 bases at J, with 7 bases between. Germline CDR1 and CDR2: LNHDA and SQIVND (reference sequence). There are 15 residues in the CDR3. The CDR3 bases are TGTGCCAGTAGTATAGGACAGGCCTCTGGAAACACCATATATTTT. Translating it yields CASSIGQASGNTIYF.

The V gene is TRBV5-6, the J gene TRBJ1-3, with 11 bases matching TRBD1. J was trimmed by 0 bases and V by 1 base; bases with no gene match: 3. Germline V gene sequence: CDR1 SGHDT, CDR2 YYEEEE. The CDR3 sequence is 17 residues long. CDR3 region: CASSLSGQGASGNTIYF. The CDR3 DNA reads TGTGCCAGCAGCTTGAGTGGACAGGGGGCCTCTGGAAACACCATATATTTT. Filled out from reference TRBV5-6 and TRBJ1-3, the complete variable domain reads DAGVTQSPTHLIKTRGQQVTLRCSPKSGHDTVSWYQQALGQGPQFIFQYYEEEERQRGNFPDRFSGHQFPNYSSELNVNALLLGDSALYLCASSLSGQGASGNTIYFGEGSWLTVV.

The chain is built from TRBV2 and TRBJ2-1, with D perhaps TRBD1 (5 bases). Trimming left V 6 bases short and J 5 bases short, with 11 bases between. Germline loops: CDR1 SNHLY, CDR2 FYNNEI. The CDR3 extends over 13 amino acids. The CDR3 sequence: CASSPDRDNEQFF. The CDR3 bases are TGTGCCAGCAGCCCAGACAGAGACAATGAGCAGTTCTTC.

The chain links TRBV27 to TRBJ2-2, with 8 bases matching TRBD1. Germline trimming cut 3 bases from V and 0 bases from J; bases unmatched to any gene: 9. The CDR3 totals 18 residues. The germline V gene has CDR1 MNHEY and CDR2 SMNVEV (reference sequence). The CDR3 coding sequence is TGTGCCAGCAGTTTCTCGACAGGGGTTTATCCGAACACCGGGGAGCTGTTTTTT. Protein sequence: CASSFSTGVYPNTGELFF.

The chain uses TRBV7-9 and TRBJ2-5, with TRBD2 matching over 7 bases. V was clipped by 9 bases and J by 3 bases; unmatched bases: 4. The CDR3 has 12 amino acids. Germline CDR1 is SEHNR and CDR2 is FQNEAQ (reference sequence). The CDR3 reads CASAGVKETQYF. The CDR3 DNA sequence: TGTGCCAGTGCGGGAGTAAAAGAGACCCAGTACTTC.

For the CDR3, the DNA is TGTGCCAGCAGCTTACGCGGGGATCGCACAGATACGCAGTATTTT. Its translation: CASSLRGDRTDTQYF. The chain is built from TRBV7-9 and TRBJ2-3, with a tentative D call TRBD2 (6 bases). The V gene's germline CDR1 is SEHNR and CDR2 FQNEAQ (reference sequence). The CDR3 sequence is 15 residues long. Deletions cut 2 bases from V and 1 base from J, with 10 bases between.

This sequence joins TRBV10-3 and TRBJ1-4; TRBD1 aligns across 7 bases. Per germline, CDR1 ENHRY and CDR2 SYGVKD. This CDR3 is 14 amino acids long. The V segment lost 6 bases and the J segment 2 bases; nucleotides outside the gene matches: 3. The CDR3 DNA reads as TGTGCCATCAGCGGGACAGCGACTAATGAAAAACTGTTTTTT. This codes for CAISGTATNEKLFF.

The chain has TRBV7-2 and TRBJ1-6; D is ambiguous. V was clipped by 6 bases and J by 9 bases, with 18 bases between them. CDR1 and CDR2 (germline): SGHTA, FQGNSA. This CDR3 has 15 amino acids. CDR3 in DNA: TGTGCCAGCAGTGTAGCGGCGGGAGATTTTTCACCCCTCCACTTT. Amino acid sequence: CASSVAAGDFSPLHF. Full variable domain (missing parts from reference TRBV7-2 and TRBJ1-6): GAGVSQSPSNKVTEKGKDVELRCDPISGHTALYWYRQSLGQGLEFLIYFQGNSAPDKSGLPSDRFSAERTGGSVSTLTIQRTQQEDSAVYLCASSVAAGDFSPLHFGNGTRLTVT.

The genes are TRBV2 and TRBJ2-7, with D hard to call. The CDR3 runs to 15 residues. Deletions cut 5 bases from V and 2 bases from J, with 16 bases between. CDR1 is SNHLY, CDR2 FYNNEI, per germline. CDR3 bases: TGTGCCAGCAGTAATCTCAGAAGTTCGCCCTACGAGCAGTACTTC. This gives the protein CASSNLRSSPYEQYF.

V and J are TRBV29-1 and TRBJ2-3, with D unresolved. This CDR3 has 14 residues. Germline V gene lookup returns CDR1 SQVTM and CDR2 ANQGSEA. V shed 4 bases and J shed 0 bases, with 11 bases lying between them. CDR3 in DNA: TGCAGCGTTGTCTACAGAGTTAGCACAGATACGCAGTATTTT. It specifies CSVVYRVSTDTQYF.

V is TRBV30 and J is TRBJ2-7, with 10 bases identical to TRBD1. CDR1 is GTSNPN, CDR2 SVGIG, per germline (reference sequence). Trimming at V came to 0 bases and at J to 5 bases, leaving 16 bases not matched to a gene. The CDR3 runs to 18 residues. The CDR3 loop reads CAWSVRLSVDRGSDEQYF. The CDR3 coding sequence is TGTGCCTGGAGTGTAAGGCTGAGTGTGGACAGGGGGTCGGACGAGCAGTACTTC.

Here the CDR3 DNA reads TGTGCCAGCTCGCCCAGGGCCGATACGCAGTATTTT. This codes for CASSPRADTQYF. The chain combines TRBV18 with TRBJ2-3; possible D gene TRBD1, 5 bases. In germline, CDR1 is KGHSH, CDR2 LQKENI. The CDR3 spans 12 residues. The V end was cut by 6 bases, the J end by 6 bases, with 10 bases between.